The following is a T cell receptor beta chain sequence with its context. The data stem from a study of blood T cell repertoires in COVID-19. Assay: immunoSEQ multiplex PCR; the TCRdb copy retains only in-frame clones and omits some. There are around 360,000 clones in the sample; about 89% occur only once, and about 2.1% lies in the top ten. This CDR3 region has 18 residues. Losses at the gene ends were 3 bases for V and 2 bases for J; bases not matched to a gene: 8. The germline V gene has CDR1 MDHEN and CDR2 SYDVKM. The chain couples TRBV28 to TRBJ2-6, with TRBD1 identical over 9 bases. This receptor was obtained from a middle-aged man in a cohort exposed to, infected with or recovered from COVID-19 (not recorded which). Sequencing was performed on PBMCs or T cells enriched from blood (not recorded which). The CDR3, as DNA: TGTGCCAGCAGTTTCCCGCCCGGGACAGGGCCTGGGGCCAACGTCCTGACTTTC. The encoded protein is CASSFPPGTGPGANVLTF.